This TCR beta chain was sequenced for a study of OX40 agonist ivuxolimab in advanced cancers. Study-level points and caveats: With doses of 0.1-3.0 mg/kg, partial responders showed among the lowest clonal expansion.

Measured with immunoSEQ multiplex PCR; TCRdb has only the in-frame clones, and not every one. This sample carries around 63,000 clones, 80% to 95% of them seen once, and the ten largest clones take more than 20%. This clone was observed once. Its specificity is unknown. Cycle 7 day 1, cycle 4 day 1, and baseline were the timepoints at which blood was sampled. The CDR3 length is 16 residues. Deletions cut 5 bases from V and 4 bases from J, with 18 bases between. Germline V gene sequence: CDR1 SGHNT, CDR2 YYREEE (reference sequence). This TCR came from an adult with an advanced solid tumor such as melanoma, head and neck, liver or kidney cancer. The chain employs TRBV5-4 and TRBJ2-2; perhaps TRBD2 as D (5 bases). The material was CD4+ or CD8+ T cells sorted from blood, obtained in a trial of the OX40 agonist ivuxolimab. CDR3 amino acids: CASSPIDRGATGELFF. The CDR3 DNA follows: TGTGCCAGCAGTCCGATCGACCGGGGAGCCACCGGGGAGCTGTTTTTT. Full variable domain (outside the CDR3, taken from reference TRBV5-4 and TRBJ2-2): ETGVTQSPTHLIKTRGQQVTLRCSSQSGHNTVSWYQQALGQGPQFIFQYYREEENGRGNFPPRFSGLQFPNYSSELNVNALELDDSALYLCASSPIDRGATGELFFGEGSRLTVL.